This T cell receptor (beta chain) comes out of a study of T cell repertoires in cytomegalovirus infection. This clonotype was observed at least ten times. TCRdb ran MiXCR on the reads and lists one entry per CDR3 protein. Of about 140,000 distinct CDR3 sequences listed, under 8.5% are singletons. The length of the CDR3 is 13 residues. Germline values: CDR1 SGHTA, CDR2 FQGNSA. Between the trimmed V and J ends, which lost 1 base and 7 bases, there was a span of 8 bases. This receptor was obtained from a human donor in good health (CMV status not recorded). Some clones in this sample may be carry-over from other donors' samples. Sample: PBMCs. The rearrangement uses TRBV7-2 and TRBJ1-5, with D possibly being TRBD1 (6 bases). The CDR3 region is CASSLEGGQPQHF. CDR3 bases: TGTGCCAGCAGCTTAGAGGGGGGGCAGCCCCAGCATTTT. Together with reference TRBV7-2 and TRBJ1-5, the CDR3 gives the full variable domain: GAGVSQSPSNKVTEKGKDVELRCDPISGHTALYWYRQSLGQGLEFLIYFQGNSAPDKSGLPSDRFSAERTGGSVSTLTIQRTQQEDSAVYLCASSLEGGQPQHFGDGTRLSIL.